This T cell receptor (beta chain) is drawn from a study of blood T cell repertoires in COVID-19. Whole-study context: From the United States, Italy and Spain came samples of acute and convalescent COVID-19.

The V and J ends lost 5 bases and 1 base, in that order; junction bases with no gene match: 3. The CDR3 has 14 amino acids. Germline-derived CDR1 and CDR2 are KGHDR and SFDVKD. Per the authors' pipeline: It was from reference gene primer amplification that nucleated cell counts were estimated. TCRdb keeps only in-frame clones here, not all; method: immunoSEQ multiplex PCR. The V and J calls and clone size were taken over from that table, and D and trimming were inferred from the DNA. Among approximately 92,000 clones listed, over 70% were seen once. This receptor was taken from a man aged 60 to 75 with acute or convalescent COVID-19. The material sequenced was peripheral blood. The chain carries TRBV24-1 and TRBJ1-1, with TRBD1 matching over 7 bases. CDR3 in DNA: TGTGCCACCAGTGGAGGGACAGCGAACACTGAAGCTTTCTTT. Residues: CATSGGTANTEAFF.